Shown below are 25 T cell receptor beta chains from a single sample sequenced in a study of T cells after yellow fever vaccination. TCRdb re-called the 5' RACE reads through MiXCR, storing one row per CDR3 protein. Here the sample spans approximately 610,000 distinct CDR3 sequences, about 15% being singletons. Specimen: PBMCs, collected about 5 days after the first yellow fever vaccination. These receptors all stem from a man younger than 35 who received the YFV17D yellow fever vaccine.

There are a few counts of this clonotype. The rearrangement links TRBV20-1 to TRBJ1-3; D is possibly TRBD1 (5 bases). This CDR3 is built from 15 residues. Per germline, CDR1 DFQATT and CDR2 SNEGSKA (reference sequence). Trimming cost V 4 bases and J 2 bases, with 15 bases left between them. CDR3 protein: CSATRGAGAGNTIYF. CDR3 DNA: TGCAGTGCTACGAGGGGTGCCGGGGCTGGAAACACCATATATTTT.

The chain carries TRBV7-2 and TRBJ1-1; 7 positions match TRBD1. The germline CDR1 and CDR2 sequences are SGHTA and FQGNSA. The CDR3 runs to 15 residues. Germline trimming cut 5 bases from V and 0 bases from J; bases unmatched to any gene: 6. CDR3 in DNA: TGTGCCAGCAGCACGCGGGACAGTCTGAACACTGAAGCTTTCTTT. This encodes CASSTRDSLNTEAFF.

The J gene is TRBJ1-2, the V gene TRBV7-2; D is unresolved. Trimming removed 3 bases at V and 0 bases at J, with 5 bases between. Germline assignment: CDR1 SGHTA and CDR2 FQGNSA. The CDR3 has 13 residues. CDR3 sequence: CASSFRPNYGYTF. CDR3 DNA: TGTGCCAGCAGCTTTAGACCTAACTATGGCTACACCTTC. Together with reference TRBV7-2 and TRBJ1-2, the CDR3 gives the full variable domain: GAGVSQSPSNKVTEKGKDVELRCDPISGHTALYWYRQSLGQGLEFLIYFQGNSAPDKSGLPSDRFSAERTGGSVSTLTIQRTQQEDSAVYLCASSFRPNYGYTFGSGTRLTVV.

The gene calls are TRBV6-5 and TRBJ2-2; 7 nucleotides match TRBD1. The CDR3 totals 15 residues. Germline V CDR1 and CDR2: MNHEY, SVGAGI. The J segment lost 4 bases and the V segment lost 6 bases, leaving 8 bases of the junction unmatched. The CDR3 DNA reads TGTGCCAGCAGCTACAGGGGTCATGGCACCGGGGAGCTGTTTTTT. It encodes CASSYRGHGTGELFF.

This clonotype was recorded a few times. This sequence joins TRBV6-2 or TRBV6-3 and TRBJ2-2; perhaps TRBD2 as D (7 bases). The CDR3 has 15 residues. V shed 5 bases and J shed 3 bases, with 13 bases lying between them. From germline, CDR1 is MNHEY and CDR2 SVGEGT. CDR3 region: CASSVGGGHTGELFF. CDR3 DNA: TGTGCCAGCAGTGTGGGGGGGGGCCACACCGGGGAGCTGTTTTTT.

Ten or more counts support this clonotype. J is TRBJ1-3 and V is TRBV6-1; 10 nucleotides align to TRBD1. V lost 6 bases and J lost 4; bases outside the gene matches: 6. The CDR3 runs to 15 residues. Germline V CDR1 and CDR2: MNHNS, SASEGT. CDR3 DNA: TGTGCCAGCAGGGAGACAGGGGGCCCCGGAAACACCATATATTTT. This translates into CASRETGGPGNTIYF.

The genes are TRBV20-1 and TRBJ2-4; possibly TRBD1 for D (6 bases). This CDR3 has 15 residues. Trimming removed 0 bases at V and 9 bases at J, with 18 bases between. Germline loops: CDR1 DFQATT, CDR2 SNEGSKA (reference sequence). The CDR3 sequence is CSARETGHLAGIQYF. CDR3 sequence (DNA): TGCAGTGCTAGAGAAACGGGACATTTGGCCGGCATTCAGTACTTC.

This clonotype occurred a few times. This chain connects TRBV4-3 to TRBJ2-2, with a tentative D call TRBD2 (6 bases). V was pared by 1 base and J by 4 bases, with 10 bases between. CDR1 and CDR2 from the germline V gene are LGHNA and YSLEER. The CDR3 has 15 residues. CDR3 sequence: CASSQVFGGTGELFF. In DNA form, the CDR3 reads TGCGCCAGCAGCCAAGTCTTCGGGGGCACCGGGGAGCTGTTTTTT.

This clonotype showed up many times. This chain links TRBV12-3 or TRBV12-4 with TRBJ2-3; D unresolved. The CDR3 consists of 12 residues. Trimming left V 6 bases short and J 5 bases short, with 9 bases between. The CDR3 bases are TGTGCCAGCAGCTTCCTCGGAGATACGCAGTATTTT. Encoded protein: CASSFLGDTQYF.

V usage is TRBV7-2 and J usage is TRBJ2-7; unclear D gene. The germline V gene has CDR1 SGHTA and CDR2 FQGNSA. The V gene lost 5 bases and the J gene lost 5 bases, with 19 bases spanning the gap. The length of the CDR3 is 15 residues. This chain's CDR3 is CASSPEASVLHEQYF. In DNA form, the CDR3 reads TGTGCCAGCAGCCCCGAGGCTTCGGTGTTGCACGAGCAGTACTTC.

The chain links TRBV6-2 or TRBV6-3 to TRBJ2-5; 7 bases match TRBD2. The trim removed 4 bases at V and 2 bases at J, leaving 4 bases unmatched. The germline V gene encodes CDR1 MNHEY and CDR2 SVGEGT. The CDR3 length is 14 residues. The CDR3 DNA reads as TGTGCCAGCAGTTCGACTAGCCCACAAGAGACCCAGTACTTC. Protein sequence: CASSSTSPQETQYF.

This clonotype occurred a few times. The J gene is TRBJ2-2, the V gene TRBV12-3 or TRBV12-4; D may be TRBD1 (6 bases). Trimming pared 4 bases from V and 2 bases from J, leaving 11 bases between. The CDR3 is 15 residues long. CDR3 bases: TGTGCCAGCAGTTACAGGGATTCAAACACCGGGGAGCTGTTTTTT. Translating gives CASSYRDSNTGELFF.

The chain has TRBV12-3 or TRBV12-4 and TRBJ2-1; 11 nucleotides align to TRBD1. The junction had 8 bases not matched to a gene; V was cut back by 6 bases and J by 7 bases. The CDR3 sequence is 15 residues long. CDR3 sequence (DNA): TGTGCCAGCAGGGGGGGGACAGGGGGATGGAATGAGCAGTTCTTC. This encodes CASRGGTGGWNEQFF.

This clonotype was seen only a few times. This rearrangement joins TRBV4-3 to TRBJ2-7; 10 bases match TRBD1. V shed 2 bases, J shed 4 bases, and the junction held 8 bases outside the gene matches. The germline gives CDR1 LGHNA, CDR2 YSLEER. The CDR3 spans 16 residues. This CDR3 is CASSQSGQGRWYEQYV. The CDR3 DNA is TGCGCCAGCAGCCAATCGGGACAGGGGCGGTGGTACGAGCAGTACGTC.

This clonotype was seen only a few times. The chain couples TRBV5-1 to TRBJ2-5; TRBD1 aligns across 7 bases. CDR3 length equals 14 residues. Germline V CDR1 and CDR2: SGHRS, YFSETQ. J was trimmed by 5 bases and V by 4 bases; bases with no gene match: 8. The chain's CDR3 is CASSHGSQGETQYF. The CDR3 bases are TGCGCCAGCAGCCACGGATCACAGGGGGAGACCCAGTACTTC.

The J gene is TRBJ2-7, the V gene TRBV7-7; D may match TRBD1 or TRBD2 (5 bases each). Trimming removed 4 bases from V and 3 bases from J, with 10 bases in between. The germline V gene has CDR1 SSHAT and CDR2 FNYEAQ (reference sequence). The CDR3 contains 13 residues. The CDR3 sequence: CASSSGRYYEQYF. The CDR3 nucleotides read TGTGCCAGCAGCTCGGGACGGTACTACGAGCAGTACTTC. Complete variable domain (other parts from reference TRBV7-7 and TRBJ2-7): GAGVSQSPRYKVTKRGQDVTLRCDPISSHATLYWYQQALGQGPEFLTYFNYEAQPDKSGLPSDRFSAERPEGSISTLTIQRTEQRDSAMYRCASSSGRYYEQYFGPGTRLTVT.

This clonotype was counted between two and nine times. The chain carries TRBV7-2 and TRBJ2-3, with 7 bases aligning to TRBD2. V shed 3 bases, J shed 4 bases, and the junction held 10 bases outside the gene matches. This CDR3 contains 16 residues. The germline gives CDR1 SGHTA, CDR2 FQGNSA. Here the CDR3 DNA reads TGTGCCAGCAGCTTCGGACTAGAAACAGGCCCAGATACGCAGTATTTT. It encodes CASSFGLETGPDTQYF.

V usage is TRBV4-2 and J usage is TRBJ2-7; possibly TRBD2 for D (7 bases). Germline V gene lookup returns CDR1 LGHNA and CDR2 YNFKEQ. Trimming removed 0 bases from V and 5 bases from J, with 11 bases in between. The CDR3 spans 14 residues. The CDR3 reads CASSQDRGAHEQYF. Written as DNA, the CDR3 is TGTGCCAGCAGCCAAGATCGGGGGGCCCACGAGCAGTACTTC.

The chain is built from TRBV25-1 and TRBJ2-1; D gene ambiguous. CDR1 is MGHDK, CDR2 SYGVNS, per germline. V was cut by 4 bases and J by 2 bases, with 21 bases left in between. This CDR3 spans 18 amino acids. The CDR3 protein is CASSGTSEVLITYNEQFF. In nucleotides, the CDR3 is TGTGCCAGCAGTGGGACGTCCGAAGTACTTATAACCTACAATGAGCAGTTCTTC.

CDR3 bases: TGTGCCAGCAGCACACTGACAGGGGGCGATGGCTACACCTTC. This translates into CASSTLTGGDGYTF. The rearrangement uses TRBV5-6 and TRBJ1-2, with 10 bases matching TRBD1. The CDR3 is made up of 14 amino acids. The germline gives CDR1 SGHDT, CDR2 YYEEEE. The V and J ends lost 4 bases and 6 bases, in that order; junction bases with no gene match: 6.

The chain carries TRBV5-1 and TRBJ1-5, with no clear D. Germline values: CDR1 SGHRS, CDR2 YFSETQ. Trimming removed 0 bases from V and 2 bases from J, with 9 bases in between. The CDR3 spans 15 residues. The CDR3 protein is CASSLGHGGNQPQHF. The CDR3, as DNA: TGCGCCAGCAGCTTGGGTCACGGTGGCAATCAGCCCCAGCATTTT.

This chain links TRBV27 with TRBJ2-2; TRBD2 matches at 7 bases. Germline-derived CDR1 and CDR2 are MNHEY and SMNVEV (reference sequence). This CDR3 is 14 amino acids long. V trimming: 2 bases; J trimming: 5 bases; junction bases outside the gene matches: 2. Written as DNA, the CDR3 is TGTGCCAGCAGTTTAGGGACTATGACCGGGGAGCTGTTTTTT. Translation: CASSLGTMTGELFF.

V usage is TRBV20-1 and J usage is TRBJ2-6; 8 positions agree with TRBD2. Germline V gene lookup returns CDR1 DFQATT and CDR2 SNEGSKA (reference sequence). The CDR3 length is 19 residues. V gave up 6 bases and J gave up 1 base; unmatched junction bases: 17. The CDR3 bases are TGCAGTGCCCTAATCCCCCCGGGGGGGATTTTGTCTGGGGCCAACGTCCTGACTTTC. This gives the protein CSALIPPGGILSGANVLTF.

This clonotype turned up a few times. The genes are TRBV30 and TRBJ2-3, with 9 bases aligning to TRBD2. CDR3 length: 13 residues. Germline V gene lookup returns CDR1 GTSNPN and CDR2 SVGIG (reference sequence). Unmatched junction bases numbered 1, after V lost 2 bases and J lost 4 bases. The CDR3 is CAWSSGGPDTQYF. CDR3 DNA sequence: TGTGCCTGGAGTAGCGGGGGGCCAGATACGCAGTATTTT.

The table lists this clonotype with a few counts. V usage is TRBV4-3 and J usage is TRBJ2-3; tentatively, D is TRBD1 (6 bases). CDR3 length equals 15 residues. Trimming pared 1 base from V and 6 bases from J, leaving 14 bases between. In germline, CDR1 is LGHNA, CDR2 YSLEER. The CDR3 here is CASSQVSGVMDTQYF. The CDR3 DNA reads TGCGCCAGCAGCCAAGTGTCAGGGGTCATGGATACGCAGTATTTT.